Listed here are 2 T cell receptor beta chains from one sample, sequenced in a study of T cells in Graves' hyperthyroidism and ophthalmopathy. The TCR beta CDR3 regions underwent amplification using RNA transcripts as the source. The HTBI primer set served for first-round RT-PCR of the TCR CDR3. TCRdb reprocessed the multiplex PCR reads via MiXCR and lists one record per CDR3 protein. The sample yields 410,000 or so distinct CDR3 sequences, about 15% seen once. The specimen sequenced was blood. Source of these receptors: a man aged 18 to 29 with Graves' ophthalmopathy.

This clonotype was recorded many times. V and J are TRBV6-2 or TRBV6-3 and TRBJ2-5; the D is unclear. V dropped 1 base and J dropped 5 bases, with 5 bases sitting between them. This CDR3 has 12 amino acids. CDR1 and CDR2 (germline): MNHEY, SVGEGT. The CDR3 protein is CASSYWRETQYF. The CDR3 DNA follows: TGTGCCAGCAGTTACTGGCGGGAGACCCAGTACTTC.

This clonotype has just a few counts. V gene TRBV19 combines with J gene TRBJ2-2; TRBD2 aligns across 10 bases. The CDR3 runs 15 residues. V lost 6 bases, J lost 3 bases, and 4 bases stayed unmatched. CDR1 is LNHDA and CDR2 is SQIVND in the germline V gene (reference sequence). The DNA for the CDR3 is TGTGCCAGTAGATCCGGGACTAGCGACACCGGGGAGCTGTTTTTT. The encoded protein is CASRSGTSDTGELFF.